Listed below are T cell receptor beta chains from one sample, sequenced in a study of shared clonotypes between healthy human individuals. Some clones are missing from TCRdb's copy, which holds only in-frame ones; the method was immunoSEQ multiplex PCR. This table holds around 510,000 clones, roughly four fifths found once. Sample: PBMCs. The receptors stem from a woman between 35 and 50 years old in good health. Some clones in this sample may be carry-over from other donors' samples. The CDR3 runs from the conserved cysteine through the conserved F or W. The D gene is left open where the match is weak. Size is stated for part of the rows, as once, few or many counts, or as a class when the clone is expanded.

.,.,TRBJ2-3,TRBV11-2,TGTGCCAGCAGCTTCCGGGACTTCTTAGATACGCAGTATTTT,CASSFRDFLDTQYF
.,.,TRBJ2-1,TRBV19,TGTGCCAGTATGGCGGGTGGCTGGGGGTCTCTTGGGCAGTTCTTC,CASMAGGWGSLGQFF
.,.,TRBJ1-5,TRBV6-4,TGTGCCAGCAGTGACATACAGGGTCAGCCCCAGCATTTT,CASSDIQGQPQHF
.,TRBD1,TRBJ2-7,TRBV7-6,TGTGCCAGCAGCCGGGACAGTTCCTACGAGCAGTACTTC,CASSRDSSYEQYF
once,.,TRBJ1-1,TRBV18,TGTGCCAGCTCAAGATTACTATCAGACACTGAAGCTTTCTTT,CASSRLLSDTEAFF
once,TRBD1,TRBJ1-1,TRBV7-9,TGTGCCAGCAGCTTAGACAGGGGGTGGGAAACTTTCTTT,CASSLDRGWETFF
.,.,TRBJ2-7,TRBV7-2,TGTGCCAGCAGCTTCACTACAGGGACCTACGAGCAGTACTTC,CASSFTTGTYEQYF
once,TRBD1,TRBJ1-2,TRBV7-2,TGTGCCAGCAGCGAGGGACAGAGCTATGGCTACACCTTC,CASSEGQSYGYTF
.,.,TRBJ2-5,TRBV9,TGTGCCAGCAGCGTGCTAGTGGGAGGTGAGACCCAGTACTTC,CASSVLVGGETQYF
.,.,TRBJ2-3,TRBV7-9,TGTGCCAGCAGCTTAGAGGGGCGGTGGCGGGCCCCTAACACAGATACGCAGTATTTT,CASSLEGRWRAPNTDTQYF
many,TRBD2,TRBJ2-1,TRBV29-1,TGCAGCGCCGAGAGACTAGCGGAGTACAATGAGCAGTTCTTC,CSAERLAEYNEQFF
.,TRBD1,TRBJ1-2,TRBV7-2,TGTGCCAGCAGCTTCGGGACAGGCAACTATGGCTACACCTTC,CASSFGTGNYGYTF
.,TRBD1,TRBJ1-5,TRBV15,TGTGCCACCAGCAGAGTAACAGGGGGAGCGGGCAATCAGCCCCAGCATTTT,CATSRVTGGAGNQPQHF
.,.,TRBJ1-5,TRBV19,TGTGCCAGTACCTCGGGTTACAGCCAAAATCAGCCCCAGCATTTT,CASTSGYSQNQPQHF
.,TRBD1,TRBJ2-1,TRBV11-2,TGTGCCAGCAGCCAGGACAGGCTAAATGAGCAGTTCTTC,CASSQDRLNEQFF
few,.,TRBJ2-7,TRBV19,TGTGCCAGTAGTATTGGGGGTGGCGAGCAGTACTTC,CASSIGGGEQYF
.,TRBD2,TRBJ2-5,TRBV6-5,TGTGCCAGCAGCCGGACTAGCGGCGGACCCCAGTACTTC,CASSRTSGGPQYF
.,.,TRBJ1-2,TRBV7-2,TGTGCCAGCAGCTTAAGTACTAACTATGGCTACACCTTC,CASSLSTNYGYTF
.,.,TRBJ2-5,TRBV6-1,TGTGCCAGCAGTGTTTCCGGGGTATTGGAGACCCAGTACTTC,CASSVSGVLETQYF
.,.,TRBJ1-1,TRBV4-3,TGCGCCAGCAGCCAAGAGAGAGTGAACACTGAAGCTTTCTTT,CASSQERVNTEAFF
.,TRBD1,TRBJ2-7,TRBV19,TGTGCCAGTAGTACTACCGGGACAGGGGACGAGCAGTACTTC,CASSTTGTGDEQYF
.,TRBD1,TRBJ2-7,TRBV25-1,TGTGCCAGCAGTGAATTTGGGACAGGGGGCTACGAGCAGTACTTC,CASSEFGTGGYEQYF
.,.,TRBJ2-3,TRBV9,TGTGCCAGCAGCGTAGCGACCCTTGGGGATACGCAGTATTTT,CASSVATLGDTQYF
.,.,TRBJ2-7,TRBV6-6,TGTGCCATCACACAACAGGAGATCTACGAGCAGTACTTC,CAITQQEIYEQYF
once,TRBD2,TRBJ2-1,TRBV2,TGTGCCAGCAGTGCGGCTAGCGGGAGGGGGGGTGAGCAGTTCTTC,CASSAASGRGGEQFF
.,.,TRBJ2-3,TRBV2,TGTGCCAGCGGGGGGGGGACAGGTCCTACAGATACGCAGTATTTT,CASGGGTGPTDTQYF
once,.,TRBJ2-7,TRBV5-6,TGTGCCAGCAGCAATCCGGCCAAGACTAGCGAGCAGTACTTC,CASSNPAKTSEQYF
.,.,TRBJ2-3,TRBV9,TGTGCCAGCAGCGTATTCTGGTTCACAGATACGCAGTATTTT,CASSVFWFTDTQYF
.,.,TRBJ2-5,TRBV18,TGTGCCAGCTCCCCAACCCTTCAAAAAGAGACCCAGTACTTC,CASSPTLQKETQYF
few,.,TRBJ1-1,TRBV28,TGTGCCAGCACCCCACCACCGAACACTGAAGCTTTCTTT,CASTPPPNTEAFF
.,.,TRBJ2-5,TRBV11-2,TGTGCCAGCAGCCCCGCCGCCCCAGGGGTGGGGCAAGAGACCCAGTACTTC,CASSPAAPGVGQETQYF
few,.,TRBJ2-3,TRBV10-3,TGTGCCATCAGCCGACAGGATAAGGGCACAGATACGCAGTATTTT,CAISRQDKGTDTQYF
once,TRBD1,TRBJ2-6,TRBV5-1,TGCGCCAGCAGCTTGTCGGCCGGGACAGGGGCTGGGGCCAACGTCCTGACTTTC,CASSLSAGTGAGANVLTF
.,TRBD2,TRBJ2-1,TRBV5-6,TGTGCCAGCAGCTCCAAGACTAGCGGGATCTCCTACAATGAGCAGTTCTTC,CASSSKTSGISYNEQFF
.,TRBD1,TRBJ2-3,TRBV5-6,TGTGCCAGCAGCTTGATCGCGGGACAGGCCGCGGATACGCAGTATTTT,CASSLIAGQAADTQYF
few,TRBD2,TRBJ2-7,TRBV29-1,TGCAGCGTTATAACCTTAAAAGGACTAGCGGGAGGATTCTCCTACGAGCAGTACTTC,CSVITLKGLAGGFSYEQYF
.,.,TRBJ2-5,TRBV7-8,TGTGCCAGCGGCATAATGGAGACCCAGTACTTC,CASGIMETQYF
many,.,TRBJ1-5,TRBV2,TGTGCCAGCAGTGACAGCAATCAGCCCCAGCATTTT,CASSDSNQPQHF
few,.,TRBJ2-5,TRBV11-1,TGTGCCAGCAGCAAGAGAGAGACCCAGTACTTC,CASSKRETQYF
.,.,TRBJ2-7,TRBV27,TGTGCCAGCAGTCGATGGGGACGGGGAGTCTACGAGCAGTACTTC,CASSRWGRGVYEQYF
.,.,TRBJ1-2,TRBV2,TGTGCCAGCAGCATCGGGACTCCCTATGGCTACACCTTC,CASSIGTPYGYTF
.,.,TRBJ1-2,TRBV30,TGTGCCCGATCGGTCGGCTATGGCTACACCTTC,CARSVGYGYTF
.,TRBD2,TRBJ2-1,TRBV14,TGTGCCAGCAGCCCAAACCCTAGCGGGAGGGATGAGCAGTTCTTC,CASSPNPSGRDEQFF
.,.,TRBJ1-2,TRBV5-1,TGCGCCAGCAGCTTGGCACAGGGTGAGGGCTACACCTTC,CASSLAQGEGYTF
.,TRBD1,TRBJ2-3,TRBV7-9,TGTGCCAGCAGCCTGGGACAGGAGGGAACAGATACGCAGTATTTT,CASSLGQEGTDTQYF
.,.,TRBJ1-1,TRBV9,TGTGCCAGCAGCTTTGGAGGCCCTGAAGCTTTCTTT,CASSFGGPEAFF